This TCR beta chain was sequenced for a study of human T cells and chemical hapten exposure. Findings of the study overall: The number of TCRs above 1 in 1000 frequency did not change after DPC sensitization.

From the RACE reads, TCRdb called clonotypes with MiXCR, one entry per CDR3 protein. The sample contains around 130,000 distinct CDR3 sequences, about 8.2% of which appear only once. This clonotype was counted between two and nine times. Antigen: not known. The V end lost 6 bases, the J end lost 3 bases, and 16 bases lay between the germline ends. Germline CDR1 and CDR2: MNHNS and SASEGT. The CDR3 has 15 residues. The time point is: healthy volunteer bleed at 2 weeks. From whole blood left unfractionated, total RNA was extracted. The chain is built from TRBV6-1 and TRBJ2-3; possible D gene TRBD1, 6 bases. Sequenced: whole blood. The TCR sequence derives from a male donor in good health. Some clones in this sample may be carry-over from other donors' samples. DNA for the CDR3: TGTGCCAGCAGCCATCCGGGACAAACGACAGATACGCAGTATTTT. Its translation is CASSHPGQTTDTQYF.